A single sample is the source of the 15 T cell receptor beta chains below, sequenced in a study of OX40 agonist ivuxolimab in advanced cancers. TCRdb keeps only in-frame clones here, not all; method: immunoSEQ multiplex PCR. Here the sample spans about 64,000 clones, roughly 84% being singletons. The specimen comprised CD4+ or CD8+ T cells sorted from blood, sampled in a trial of the OX40 agonist ivuxolimab. Source of these receptors: an adult with an advanced solid tumor such as melanoma, head and neck, liver or kidney cancer.

The chain is built from TRBV7-9 and TRBJ1-1; 9 positions agree with TRBD1. Germline V CDR1 and CDR2: SEHNR, FQNEAQ (reference sequence). V lost 4 bases to trimming and J lost 5 bases; unmatched junction nucleotides: 5. This CDR3 has 14 residues. The CDR3 protein is CASSSRDRATEAFF. In nucleotides, the CDR3 is TGTGCCAGCAGCTCGAGGGACAGGGCGACTGAAGCTTTCTTT.

This chain connects TRBV18 to TRBJ1-5; TRBD1 matches at 8 bases. J gave up 7 bases and V 5 bases, and 10 bases lay outside the gene matches. The germline CDR1 and CDR2 sequences are KGHSH and LQKENI. The CDR3 spans 15 residues. CDR3 nucleotide sequence: TGTGCCAGCTCAGCCTCTTTGACAGGGGAACAGCCCCAGCATTTT. It specifies CASSASLTGEQPQHF.

This chain connects TRBV7-2 to TRBJ2-7; 10 bases match TRBD2. Germline V CDR1 and CDR2: SGHTA, FQGNSA. The V gene end was trimmed by 5 bases and the J gene end by 0 bases; junction bases not matched to a gene: 4. The CDR3 has 15 amino acids. This chain's CDR3 is CASSETSGSSYEQYF. CDR3 bases: TGTGCCAGCAGCGAGACTAGCGGGTCCTCCTACGAGCAGTACTTC.

CDR3 coding DNA: TGTGCCAGCAGCTTCGACAGGGGGGGTGAGCAGTTCTTC. Its translation: CASSFDRGGEQFF. The chain uses TRBV7-3 and TRBJ2-1, with 9 bases fitting TRBD1. CDR3 length: 13 amino acids. Per the germline V gene, CDR1 is SGHTA and CDR2 is FQGTGA. J lost 9 bases, V lost 3 bases, and 3 bases had no gene match. Looking up the rest from reference TRBV7-3 and TRBJ2-1 gives the full variable domain: GAGVSQTPSNKVTEKGKYVELRCDPISGHTALYWYRQSLGQGPEFLIYFQGTGAADDSGLPNDRFFAVRPEGSVSTLKIQRTERGDSAVYLCASSFDRGGEQFFGPGTRLTVL.

The V call is TRBV28, the J call TRBJ1-5; D is uncertain. V shed 5 bases and J shed 4 bases, with 12 bases lying between them. CDR3 length: 14 amino acids. CDR1 and CDR2 (germline): MDHEN, SYDVKM. CDR3: CASSSQAGNQPQHF. For the CDR3, the DNA is TGTGCCAGCAGTAGCCAGGCGGGAAATCAGCCCCAGCATTTT.

In this sample, this clone turned up once. The chain carries TRBV7-6 and TRBJ1-1; 7 nucleotides match TRBD1. The CDR3 runs 15 residues. Germline V gene lookup returns CDR1 SGHVS and CDR2 FNYEAQ. J gave up 1 base and V 5 bases, and 7 bases lay outside the gene matches. In nucleotides, the CDR3 is TGTGCCAGCAGCACATCCGGGACAGCGAACACTGAAGCTTTCTTT. This sequence encodes CASSTSGTANTEAFF.

This chain links TRBV28 with TRBJ2-3, with a tentative D call TRBD1 (6 bases). V gave up 9 bases and J gave up 3 bases, with 16 bases separating them. The CDR3 length is 14 residues. Germline CDR1 is MDHEN and CDR2 is SYDVKM. CDR3 in DNA: TGTGCCAGTCACAGGGCGGGTAGGACAGATACGCAGTATTTT. It encodes CASHRAGRTDTQYF.

V gene TRBV5-1 combines with J gene TRBJ2-1; unclear D gene. The CDR3 runs to 11 residues. Trimming stripped 1 base from V and 8 bases from J, with 4 bases between. The germline V gene encodes CDR1 SGHRS and CDR2 YFSETQ. The CDR3 DNA follows: TGCGCCAGCAGCTTGAGGTATGAGCAGTTCTTC. It translates to CASSLRYEQFF.

The V gene is TRBV29-1, the J gene TRBJ1-1, with unresolved D. CDR1 and CDR2 from the germline V gene are SQVTM and ANQGSEA. V lost 6 bases and J lost 0, with 5 bases in between. CDR3 length: 11 residues. CDR3 loop: CSVALNTEAFF. In nucleotides, the CDR3 is TGCAGCGTGGCATTGAACACTGAAGCTTTCTTT.

V usage is TRBV20-1 and J usage is TRBJ2-1; the D gene is possibly TRBD2 (5 bases). The germline V gene encodes CDR1 DFQATT and CDR2 SNEGSKA (reference sequence). The CDR3 runs 11 residues. The germline V and J ends were trimmed by 3 bases and 10 bases, with 10 bases remaining between them. CDR3 in amino acids: CSARRVREQFF. CDR3 nucleotides: TGCAGTGCTAGGCGGGTCCGCGAGCAGTTCTTC.

The chain recombines TRBV4-3 with TRBJ1-6; D unclear. V was clipped by 0 bases and J by 9 bases, with 12 bases between them. This CDR3 contains 15 residues. Germline assignment: CDR1 LGHNA and CDR2 YSLEER. The CDR3 DNA reads TGCGCCAGCAGCCAAGAGACCGCCAAGTCTTCACCCCTCCACTTT. Protein: CASSQETAKSSPLHF.

The V call is TRBV19, the J call TRBJ2-3; 12 nucleotides match TRBD2. The germline V gene encodes CDR1 LNHDA and CDR2 SQIVND (reference sequence). This CDR3 has 18 amino acids. J lost 0 bases, V lost 5 bases, and 9 bases had no gene match. DNA for the CDR3: TGTGCCAGTAGTTCTATGACTAGCGGGAGATCTAGCACAGATACGCAGTATTTT. The encoded protein is CASSSMTSGRSSTDTQYF.

CDR3 sequence (DNA): TGTGCCAGTAGTATAAGGGGCGGGAGAAGAACCGGGGAGCTGTTTTTT. It translates to CASSIRGGRRTGELFF. The chain is built from TRBV19 and TRBJ2-2; the match to TRBD2 covers 7 bases. Germline V gene data show CDR1 as LNHDA and CDR2 as SQIVND (reference sequence). The trim removed 2 bases at V and 5 bases at J, leaving 8 bases unmatched. The CDR3 has 16 residues.

The chain links TRBV7-9 to TRBJ2-3; D is unclear. Germline lookup yields CDR1 SEHNR and CDR2 FQNEAQ (reference sequence). V lost 1 base to trimming and J lost 6 bases, with 5 bases between them. The CDR3 extends over 12 amino acids. The CDR3 DNA reads TGTGCCAGCAGCTTAGATAGGGATACGCAGTATTTT. This gives the protein CASSLDRDTQYF.

The chain couples TRBV6-5 to TRBJ2-7, with D unresolved. CDR3 length equals 13 residues. Germline assignment: CDR1 MNHEY and CDR2 SVGAGI. Between the trimmed V and J ends, which lost 0 bases and 0 bases, there was a span of 3 bases. The CDR3 region is CASSYSSSYEQYF. The CDR3 nucleotides are TGTGCCAGCAGTTACTCAAGCTCCTACGAGCAGTACTTC.